The clone carrying this TCR beta chain has just a few counts. As yet, its antigen is unknown. This CDR3 is built from 14 residues. Trimming removed 0 bases from V and 2 bases from J, with 9 bases in between. Germline CDR1 reads SGHDT; CDR2 reads YYEEEE. The data stem from a study of T cell responses to AZD1222 COVID-19 vaccine. Assay used: immunoSEQ multiplex PCR; TCRdb lists only in-frame clones, some missing. The top ten clones hold 1.8% of a sample with about 150,000 clones, just over 90% of them seen once. Study-wide results and caveats: Dominant CD4 TCR responses targeted spike regions 160-218 and 743-854.

The sequences come from peripheral blood, collected on day 0 of AZD1222 vaccination. This sequence joins TRBV5-6 and TRBJ2-7, with D unclear. The receptor's source is an adult in good health. CDR3 DNA sequence: TGTGCCAGCAGCTTGGTTCGGGTCCCCTACGAGCAGTACTTC. This translates into CASSLVRVPYEQYF.